The 9 T cell receptor beta chains given below trace back to one sample, sequenced in a study of T cell responses to AZD1222 COVID-19 vaccine. Measured with immunoSEQ multiplex PCR; TCRdb has only the in-frame clones, and not every one. The repertoire holds under 150,000 clones, with roughly nine tenths as singletons. Here the sequenced sample was peripheral blood, taken on day 0 of AZD1222 vaccination. Receptors originate from an adult in good health.

The V call is TRBV11-3, the J call TRBJ2-7, with D maybe TRBD2 (6 bases). The CDR3 extends over 16 amino acids. In germline, CDR1 is SGHNT, CDR2 YENEEA. Between the trimmed V and J ends, which lost 1 base and 3 bases, there was a span of 16 bases. CDR3: CASSLGGPEGGYEQYF. The CDR3 nucleotides read TGTGCCAGCAGCTTAGGTGGGCCCGAGGGAGGCTACGAGCAGTACTTC.

J is TRBJ2-5 and V is TRBV15; D tentatively reads TRBD1 or TRBD2 (5 bases each). This CDR3 is built from 16 residues. The V end was cut by 0 bases, the J end by 0 bases, with 11 bases between. Germline loops: CDR1 LNHNV, CDR2 YYDKDF (reference sequence). The CDR3 nucleotides are TGTGCCACCAGCAGAGATCAGGGACGAAACCAAGAGACCCAGTACTTC. The encoded protein is CATSRDQGRNQETQYF.

The chain employs TRBV5-5 and TRBJ1-4; D uncertain. V dropped 3 bases and J dropped 0 bases, with 9 bases sitting between them. Germline CDR1 is SGHKS and CDR2 is YYEKEE (reference sequence). This CDR3 comprises 15 residues. The CDR3 DNA reads as TGTGCCAGCAGCTCCCTGACACCAACTAATGAAAAACTGTTTTTT. This gives the protein CASSSLTPTNEKLFF. Full variable domain (outside the CDR3, taken from reference TRBV5-5 and TRBJ1-4): DAGVTQSPTHLIKTRGQQVTLRCSPISGHKSVSWYQQVLGQGPQFIFQYYEKEERGRGNFPDRFSARQFPNYSSELNVNALLLGDSALYLCASSSLTPTNEKLFFGSGTQLSVL.

As DNA, the CDR3 is TGTGCCAGCAGTTTACTAGCGGGCCCGAACACCGGGGAGCTGTTTTTT. Translation: CASSLLAGPNTGELFF. The chain is built from TRBV28 and TRBJ2-2, with 8 bases identical to TRBD2. Germline values: CDR1 MDHEN, CDR2 SYDVKM. The CDR3 sequence is 16 residues long. The V segment lost 2 bases and the J segment 0 bases; nucleotides outside the gene matches: 2.

The V gene is TRBV28, the J gene TRBJ1-1; the D gene is possibly TRBD1 (5 bases). The CDR3 consists of 15 residues. The V and J ends lost 3 bases and 3 bases respectively, with 14 bases between them. The germline CDR1 and CDR2 sequences are MDHEN and SYDVKM. In DNA, the CDR3 is TGTGCCAGCAGTTTGATCGGCAGGGACGACACTGAAGCTTTCTTT. Protein: CASSLIGRDDTEAFF.

In the case of this clone: Compared with germline, one end of the junction differs, possibly owing to a read error. V and J are TRBV5-1 and TRBJ2-7; the D gene is possibly TRBD2 (6 bases). The CDR3 covers 14 residues. From germline, CDR1 is SGHRS and CDR2 YFSETQ. CDR3 amino acids: CASSLDYSAYEQYF. DNA for the CDR3: TGCGCCAGCAGTTTGGACTACTCTGCCTACGAGCAGTACTTC.

The chain combines TRBV24-1 with TRBJ2-1, with D perhaps matching TRBD1 or TRBD2 (7 bases each). Germline CDR1 is KGHDR and CDR2 is SFDVKD. Trimming cost V 12 bases and J 8 bases, with 19 bases left between them. The CDR3 is 13 amino acids. DNA for the CDR3: TGTGCCGCTTCCAGGGCAGGGGGGGATGAGCAGTTCTTC. Its translation: CAASRAGGDEQFF.

This chain uses TRBV7-8 with TRBJ1-1; D is ambiguous. Germline CDR1 and CDR2: SGHVS and FQNEAQ. The CDR3 has 13 residues. V was trimmed by 1 base and J by 4 bases, leaving 7 bases between them. The CDR3 reads CASSLEVLTEAFF. The CDR3 bases are TGTGCCAGCAGCTTAGAAGTGCTCACTGAAGCTTTCTTT.

The rearrangement uses TRBV7-6 and TRBJ2-1, with TRBD1 matching over 11 bases. The CDR3 totals 16 residues. V shed 4 bases, J shed 12 bases, and the junction held 14 bases outside the gene matches. Germline CDR1 is SGHVS and CDR2 is FNYEAQ. The CDR3 is CASSSPGQGGSVLQFF. In DNA form, the CDR3 reads TGTGCCAGCAGCTCGCCGGGACAGGGGGGATCTGTTTTGCAGTTCTTC.